Listed below are T cell receptor beta chains from one sample, sequenced in a study of early T cells in non-severe SARS-CoV-2 infection. TCRdb re-called the 5' RACE reads with MiXCR, one entry per CDR3 protein. The sample carries about 59,000 distinct CDR3 sequences, around 12% recorded once. The sequencing sample was made of whole blood. The source of these receptors is an adult who was a healthcare worker with PCR-confirmed SARS-CoV-2 infection or an uninfected control (not recorded which). CDR3s include the opening cysteine and the closing phenylalanine or tryptophan. D genes are given only for firm matches. Clone size appears in some rows only: once, few, many, or a class for an expanded clone.

-	-	TRBV21-1	TRBJ2-3	TGTGCCAGCAGCAAAATCCTGACGCGGATCACAGATACGCAGTATTTT	CASSKILTRITDTQYF
many	-	TRBV7-8	TRBJ2-3	TGTGCCAGCAGCCCCGCCGGGGTGGGCGGCCGAGATACGCAGTATTTT	CASSPAGVGGRDTQYF
few	-	TRBV20-1	TRBJ2-1	TGCAGTGCTGCTGACAATGAGCAGTTCTTC	CSAADNEQFF
many	-	TRBV12-3/TRBV12-4	TRBJ1-2	TGTGCCAGCAGTTTAGATAGCTATGGCTACACCTTC	CASSLDSYGYTF
-	-	TRBV27	TRBJ2-5	TGTGCCAGCAGTTTGACCCGGGGCGGACTGTACCAAGAGACCCAGTACTTC	CASSLTRGGLYQETQYF
many	TRBD1	TRBV7-3	TRBJ1-1	TGTGCCAGCAGGAGACAGGGGGGCACTGAAGCTTTCTTT	CASRRQGGTEAFF
-	-	TRBV7-3	TRBJ2-7	TGTGCCAGCAGCTCTTTTGTAGCCGATCGGGGGGAGCAGTACTTC	CASSSFVADRGEQYF
-	TRBD2	TRBV25-1	TRBJ2-1	TGTGCCAGCAGGGAAAGCGGGGGGGCCTACAATGAGCAGTTCTTC	CASRESGGAYNEQFF
-	TRBD1	TRBV29-1	TRBJ2-7	TGCAGCGTTGAAGGGGACAGCCTCTACGAGCAGTACTTC	CSVEGDSLYEQYF
many	TRBD2	TRBV12-3/TRBV12-4	TRBJ2-7	TGTGCCAGCAGTTTTAGCGGGGGGGGCTACGAGCAGTACTTC	CASSFSGGGYEQYF
-	-	TRBV29-1	TRBJ1-4	TGCAGCGTTGGGTCTCGGCCTCCGGGGAAACTGTTTTTT	CSVGSRPPGKLFF
many	-	TRBV6-2/TRBV6-3	TRBJ2-3	TGTGCCAGCAGTTTCGAAAAGGGAAGTACGCAGTATTTT	CASSFEKGSTQYF
-	TRBD2	TRBV7-2	TRBJ2-5	TGTACCACTACGCGGGGGGGGCCAGAGACCCAGTACTTC	CTTTRGGPETQYF
-	TRBD1	TRBV2	TRBJ1-5	TGTGCCAGCAGTGAACAGGGGGTGAACAATCAGCCCCAGCATTTT	CASSEQGVNNQPQHF
few	-	TRBV6-2/TRBV6-3	TRBJ1-2	TGTGCCAGCAGGCCGACAGGCCTCTATGGCTACACCTTC	CASRPTGLYGYTF
few	TRBD2	TRBV19	TRBJ2-5	TGTGCCAGTAGTCAAACGACTAGCCGGGAGACCCAGTACTTC	CASSQTTSRETQYF
many	TRBD1	TRBV30	TRBJ2-7	TGTGCCTGGGGGGACAGTCGGCCGTACTTC	CAWGDSRPYF
many	TRBD2	TRBV6-2/TRBV6-3	TRBJ2-1	TGTGCCAGCAGCCGGACTAGCGGGGCGAATGAGCAGTTCTTC	CASSRTSGANEQFF
-	-	TRBV2	TRBJ1-6	TGTGCCAGCAGTATGTCATGGGGGGCAGCGGGTTCACCCCTCCACTTT	CASSMSWGAAGSPLHF
many	-	TRBV5-1	TRBJ1-1	TGCGCCAGCAGCTTTGGCGGCGACACTGAAGCTTTCTTT	CASSFGGDTEAFF
few	-	TRBV5-4	TRBJ1-2	TGTGCCAGCAGCGTTACAAGGGACGGAATAAATGGCTACACCTTC	CASSVTRDGINGYTF
few	TRBD1	TRBV7-9	TRBJ1-1	TGTGCCAGCAGGGAGCGACAGGGCCCAAGGGACACTGAAGCTTTCTTT	CASRERQGPRDTEAFF
few	-	TRBV10-3	TRBJ2-2	TGTGCCATCAGTGAGTCGATGGGGAGTAACACCGGGGAGCTGTTTTTT	CAISESMGSNTGELFF
-	TRBD1	TRBV20-1	TRBJ1-4	TGCAGTGCTAGACAGGGGGCAGGGAATGAAAAACTGTTTTTT	CSARQGAGNEKLFF
many	-	TRBV12-2	TRBJ1-2	TGTGCAAGTCGCTTAGTCGGAGAAGTCGAACGACTACCAGTTAACTATGGCTACACCTTC	CASRLVGEVERLPVNYGYTF
many	TRBD2	TRBV7-3	TRBJ2-3	TGTGCCAGCAGTCGGTCGTGGCTAGCGGGGGCACGAGATACGCAGTATTTT	CASSRSWLAGARDTQYF
few	-	TRBV5-1	TRBJ1-6	TGCGCCAGCAGCTTGAGACTACCGGAGGGTGGTAATTCACCCCTCCACTTT	CASSLRLPEGGNSPLHF
many	-	TRBV7-6	TRBJ2-7	TGTGCCAGCAGCTCGGAAGTGAACGGGGACGAGCAGTACTTC	CASSSEVNGDEQYF
many	TRBD2	TRBV20-1	TRBJ2-3	TGCAGTGCTAGCCCACTAGCGGGGGACACAGATACGCAGTATTTT	CSASPLAGDTDTQYF
-	-	TRBV3-1	TRBJ2-1	TGTGCCAGCAGCCAAGGGGGGTTTTTCTATGAGCAGTTCTTC	CASSQGGFFYEQFF
-	-	TRBV29-1	TRBJ1-4	TGCAGCGTGGGGAGGTGGCGACCTGGGGAAAAACTGTTTTTT	CSVGRWRPGEKLFF
many	-	TRBV21-1	TRBJ1-5	TGTGCCAGCAGCCCCCCGTTTGGATGCCAGCCCCAGCATTTT	CASSPPFGCQPQHF
many	-	TRBV27	TRBJ1-2	TGTGCCAGCAGATTCACTGGGGGGCAGAACTATGGCTACACCTTC	CASRFTGGQNYGYTF
many	-	TRBV6-5	TRBJ2-7	TGTGCCAGCAACGCCCCGTCGACGAACGAGCAGTACTTC	CASNAPSTNEQYF
few	-	TRBV7-9	TRBJ2-3	TGTGCCAGCAGCTTCGCGGTTGGGGGGCTTAACACAGATACGCAGTATTTT	CASSFAVGGLNTDTQYF
-	-	TRBV11-1	TRBJ2-5	TGTGCCAGCAGCTTAGGCGGACGTAAAGAGACCCAGTACTTC	CASSLGGRKETQYF